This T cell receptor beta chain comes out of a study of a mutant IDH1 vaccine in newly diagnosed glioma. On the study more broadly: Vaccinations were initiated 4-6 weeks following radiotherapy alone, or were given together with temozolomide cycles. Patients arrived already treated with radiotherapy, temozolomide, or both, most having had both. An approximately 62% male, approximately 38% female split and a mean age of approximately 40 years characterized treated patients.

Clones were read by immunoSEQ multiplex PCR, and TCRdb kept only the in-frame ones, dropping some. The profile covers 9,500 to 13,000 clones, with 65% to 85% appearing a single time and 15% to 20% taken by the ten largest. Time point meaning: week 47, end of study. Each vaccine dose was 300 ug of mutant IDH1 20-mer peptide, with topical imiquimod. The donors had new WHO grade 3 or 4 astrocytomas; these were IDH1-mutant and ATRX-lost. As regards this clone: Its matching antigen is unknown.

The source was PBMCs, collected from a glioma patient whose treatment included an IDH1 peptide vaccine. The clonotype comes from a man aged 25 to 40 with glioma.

In DNA, the CDR3 is TGTGCCAGTAGTATCGCCGGCACCGGGGAGCTGTTTTTT. Encoded protein: CASSIAGTGELFF. The V call is TRBV19, the J call TRBJ2-2; D remains unclear. The CDR3 sequence is 13 residues long. Trimming cost V 3 bases and J 4 bases, with 6 bases left between them. Germline V gives CDR1 LNHDA, CDR2 SQIVND (reference sequence).